Presented here are 10 T cell receptor beta chains from one specimen sequenced in a study of T-cell memory formation after mild COVID-19. Each CDR3 protein gets one entry after TCRdb re-called the 5' RACE reads with MiXCR. Among around 340,000 distinct CDR3 sequences listed, around 15% were seen once. The sequencing input was PBMCs or a T cell subset sorted from them (not recorded which). The receptor source for this set is a man aged 18 to 29 who had mild COVID-19 (a few samples of this study predate the infection). Cell type and time point are not known.

Written as DNA, the CDR3 is TGTGCCAGCAGTGAAGAGGCGGGACCCCATGGCTACACCTTC. It specifies CASSEEAGPHGYTF. This chain connects TRBV6-1 to TRBJ1-2; D might be TRBD1 (5 bases). The CDR3 extends over 14 amino acids. The V gene's germline CDR1 is MNHNS and CDR2 SASEGT. V was cut by 1 base and J by 6 bases, with 12 bases left in between.

The J gene is TRBJ2-7, the V gene TRBV4-2; 8 bases match TRBD1. Germline loops: CDR1 LGHNA, CDR2 YNFKEQ. Trimming at V came to 0 bases and at J to 4 bases, leaving 5 bases not matched to a gene. The CDR3 length is 15 residues. The chain's CDR3 is CASSQEERTGYEQYF. CDR3 coding DNA: TGTGCCAGCAGCCAAGAGGAACGGACAGGGTACGAGCAGTACTTC.

This clonotype occurred a few times. This chain links TRBV28 with TRBJ1-1, with TRBD1 matching over 8 bases. Germline V CDR1 and CDR2: MDHEN, SYDVKM. The CDR3 totals 13 residues. The V and J ends lost 6 bases and 5 bases, in that order; junction bases with no gene match: 5. CDR3 sequence (DNA): TGTGCCAGCAGCCTCAGGGGGCTAACTGAAGCTTTCTTT. Residues: CASSLRGLTEAFF.

This clonotype was recorded a few times. V is TRBV20-1 and J is TRBJ1-4; possibly TRBD1 for D (6 bases). This CDR3 contains 15 residues. Germline V gene data show CDR1 as DFQATT and CDR2 as SNEGSKA (reference sequence). Trimming left V 1 base short and J 4 bases short, with 13 bases between. The CDR3 reads CSARGITGYNEKLFF. The DNA of the CDR3 is TGCAGTGCTAGAGGGATAACAGGGTATAATGAAAAACTGTTTTTT.

This clonotype was counted between two and nine times. The V gene is TRBV7-2, the J gene TRBJ1-2, with TRBD1 identical over 7 bases. V lost 5 bases to trimming and J lost 4 bases; unmatched junction nucleotides: 1. Germline loops: CDR1 SGHTA, CDR2 FQGNSA. This CDR3 is built from 12 residues. In DNA form, the CDR3 reads TGTGCCAGCAGCAGACAGGGCTATGGCTACACCTTC. Translated: CASSRQGYGYTF.

This chain links TRBV6-5 with TRBJ1-5; D may be TRBD1 (5 bases). This CDR3 spans 17 amino acids. Trimming took 0 bases from V and 1 from J, leaving 13 bases between them. Germline lookup yields CDR1 MNHEY and CDR2 SVGAGI. The chain's CDR3 is CASSYSYRRGSNQPQHF. DNA of the CDR3: TGTGCCAGCAGTTACTCCTATCGACGGGGGAGCAATCAGCCCCAGCATTTT.

This clonotype was seen only a few times. The V and J genes are TRBV11-2 and TRBJ1-2; tentative D call: TRBD1 (5 bases). V was pared by 5 bases and J by 8 bases, with 15 bases between. Germline CDR1 reads SGHAT; CDR2 reads FQNNGV. The CDR3 runs 13 residues. The CDR3 reads CASSPPAGVGYTF. The CDR3 region has the DNA TGTGCCAGCAGCCCACCGGCGGGGGTAGGCTACACCTTC.

This clonotype turned up a few times. The gene calls are TRBV6-5 and TRBJ1-1; TRBD1 matches 8 bases. The germline gives CDR1 MNHEY, CDR2 SVGAGI. The ends lost 8 bases at V and 4 bases at J; junction bases unmatched: 9. This CDR3 is built from 14 residues. CDR3 loop: CASGRQGLGTEAFF. CDR3 in DNA: TGTGCCAGCGGAAGACAGGGGTTGGGCACTGAAGCTTTCTTT.

This clonotype was observed at least ten times. V and J are TRBV11-2 and TRBJ2-2; D ambiguous. The CDR3 runs to 13 residues. V was trimmed by 1 base and J by 4 bases, leaving 4 bases between them. CDR1 and CDR2 from the germline V gene are SGHAT and FQNNGV. CDR3 sequence: CASSLVRTGELFF. CDR3 bases: TGTGCCAGCAGCTTAGTACGCACCGGGGAGCTGTTTTTT.

This clonotype has a handful of counts. This chain joins TRBV11-2 and TRBJ1-4, with 9 nucleotides matching TRBD1. Unmatched junction bases numbered 7, after V lost 5 bases and J lost 6 bases. The length of the CDR3 is 15 residues. Germline V gene lookup returns CDR1 SGHAT and CDR2 FQNNGV. CDR3 amino acids: CASSDPGQGYEKLFF. The CDR3 region has the DNA TGTGCCAGCAGCGATCCGGGACAGGGTTATGAAAAACTGTTTTTT.